The 13 T cell receptor beta chains in this list originate from one sample, sequenced in a study of T-cell memory formation after mild COVID-19 (dated by TCRdb to the early 2020s). Libraries were built with 5' RACE. These reads were obtained on an Illumina NovaSeq 6000. TCRdb ran its own pipeline on the public reads, namely fastp trimming at Q25 and MiXCR clone calling, and kept in-frame beta chains. Identical CDR3 proteins give one entry, which carries the most common genes and DNA. The sample table records 120,000 or so distinct CDR3 sequences; about 16% of these occur just once. The leading ten clones occupy approximately 15% of the sample. The sequencing input was PBMCs or a T cell subset sorted from them (not recorded which). All receptors derive from an adult woman who had mild COVID-19 (a few samples of this study predate the infection). The sample titles of this study are shuffled in the database, so cell type and time point are left out; the donor was told from shared clones.

The gene calls are TRBV11-2 and TRBJ1-1, with D maybe TRBD1 (5 bases). The CDR3 is made up of 18 amino acids. The germline V and J ends were trimmed by 4 bases and 1 base, with 22 bases remaining between them. The V gene's germline CDR1 is SGHAT and CDR2 FQNNGV. CDR3 loop: CASSSSTPAKRGNTEAFF. The CDR3 coding sequence is TGTGCCAGCAGCTCCTCAACCCCTGCTAAAAGGGGGAACACTGAAGCTTTCTTT.

This clonotype was counted between two and nine times. The chain carries TRBV7-2 and TRBJ2-7, with 10 positions matching TRBD2. V dropped 3 bases and J dropped 0; count of bases not matched to a gene: 2. Germline V gene sequence: CDR1 SGHTA, CDR2 FQGNSA. The CDR3 extends over 15 amino acids. CDR3 region: CASSFRTSGSYEQYF. The CDR3 DNA reads as TGTGCCAGCAGCTTCCGGACTAGCGGCTCCTACGAGCAGTACTTC. Together with reference TRBV7-2 and TRBJ2-7, the CDR3 gives the full variable domain: GAGVSQSPSNKVTEKGKDVELRCDPISGHTALYWYRQSLGQGLEFLIYFQGNSAPDKSGLPSDRFSAERTGGSVSTLTIQRTQQEDSAVYLCASSFRTSGSYEQYFGPGTRLTVT.

This clonotype was observed at least ten times. The V gene is TRBV7-2, the J gene TRBJ2-7; TRBD2 aligns across 11 bases. J gave up 6 bases and V 1 base, and 2 bases lay outside the gene matches. The germline CDR1 and CDR2 sequences are SGHTA and FQGNSA. The CDR3 sequence is 14 residues long. CDR3 protein: CASSLVAGGPEQYF. CDR3 sequence (DNA): TGTGCCAGCAGCTTAGTAGCGGGAGGGCCCGAGCAGTACTTC.

The gene calls are TRBV30 and TRBJ2-7, with 8 bases matching TRBD2. The CDR3 length is 14 residues. Per the germline V gene, CDR1 is GTSNPN and CDR2 is SVGIG (reference sequence). With V trimmed by 2 bases and J by 3 bases, 6 bases remained unmatched. The CDR3 bases are TGTGCCTGGAGTCCAAGCGGGAGTATCTACGAGCAGTACTTC. It is translated as CAWSPSGSIYEQYF.

This clonotype turned up a few times. The genes are TRBV5-5 and TRBJ2-5, with 7 bases lining up with TRBD2. This CDR3 comprises 15 residues. Looked up from germline, CDR1 is SGHKS and CDR2 is YYEKEE (reference sequence). The ends lost 3 bases at V and 1 base at J; junction bases unmatched: 6. The CDR3 reads CASSSGGTPQETQYF. DNA for the CDR3: TGTGCCAGCAGCTCGGGGGGTACCCCCCAAGAGACCCAGTACTTC.

This clonotype has a handful of counts. V gene TRBV30 combines with J gene TRBJ2-5; no firm D call. Germline CDR1 reads GTSNPN; CDR2 reads SVGIG (reference sequence). The CDR3 loop spans 13 amino acids. The V end lost 0 bases, the J end lost 7 bases, and 12 bases lay between the germline ends. The CDR3 DNA is TGTGCCTGGAGTGTTCAACGTAACCCGACCCAGTACTTC. Translated: CAWSVQRNPTQYF.

The chain has TRBV27 and TRBJ2-7, with 7 positions matching TRBD2. Germline trimming cut 5 bases from V and 2 bases from J; bases unmatched to any gene: 6. Germline V lookup: CDR1 MNHEY, CDR2 SMNVEV (reference sequence). The CDR3 loop spans 14 amino acids. The CDR3 sequence: CASSLYGRPYEQYF. CDR3 bases: TGTGCCAGCAGTCTCTACGGGAGGCCCTACGAGCAGTACTTC.

This sequence joins TRBV7-8 and TRBJ2-7; D may be TRBD1 (6 bases). The germline CDR1 and CDR2 sequences are SGHVS and FQNEAQ. The CDR3 has 14 residues. Trimming cost V 5 bases and J 0 bases, with 11 bases left between them. The CDR3: CASSPTRGSYEQYF. CDR3 nucleotide sequence: TGTGCCAGCAGCCCCACCAGGGGCTCCTACGAGCAGTACTTC.

The gene calls are TRBV29-1 and TRBJ2-6; the match to TRBD1 covers 8 bases. V lost 6 bases, J lost 4 bases, and 8 bases stayed unmatched. Germline CDR1 is SQVTM and CDR2 is ANQGSEA. The CDR3 runs to 15 residues. The CDR3 region has the DNA TGCAGCGTGAGAGACAGGGGTTCGGGGGCCAACGTCCTGACTTTC. This gives the protein CSVRDRGSGANVLTF.

The V call is TRBV15, the J call TRBJ1-1; D remains unclear. V was clipped by 4 bases and J by 1 base, with 22 bases between them. This CDR3 comprises 18 residues. Germline assignment: CDR1 LNHNV and CDR2 YYDKDF (reference sequence). CDR3 loop: CATSTNQAGGSSNTEAFF. The CDR3 DNA reads as TGTGCCACCAGCACCAATCAGGCCGGTGGCAGCTCGAACACTGAAGCTTTCTTT.

A few counts support this clonotype. This sequence joins TRBV7-3 and TRBJ2-3, with D unclear. The CDR3 consists of 15 residues. Germline V lookup: CDR1 SGHTA, CDR2 FQGTGA. V was shortened by 4 bases and J by 4 bases, with 15 bases between the two germline ends. For the CDR3, the DNA is TGTGCCAGCAGCTCACCCGGTCTGGGCGCAGATACGCAGTATTTT. This sequence encodes CASSSPGLGADTQYF.

In this sample, this clonotype turned up a few times. The rearrangement links TRBV7-9 to TRBJ1-2; tentatively, D is TRBD1 (5 bases). CDR1 SEHNR and CDR2 FQNEAQ come from the germline V gene (reference sequence). The CDR3 contains 14 residues. V lost 4 bases to trimming and J lost 1 base, with 10 bases between them. DNA for the CDR3: TGTGCCAGCAGCTCATCCAGGGTTAACTATGGCTACACCTTC. The encoded protein is CASSSSRVNYGYTF.

The rearrangement joins TRBV7-3 to TRBJ1-5, with 7 positions matching TRBD1. The germline V gene has CDR1 SGHTA and CDR2 FQGTGA. This CDR3 contains 15 residues. J was trimmed by 4 bases and V by 0 bases; bases with no gene match: 3. The CDR3 is CASSLTGQYNQPQHF. In nucleotides, the CDR3 is TGTGCCAGCAGCTTAACGGGACAGTATAATCAGCCCCAGCATTTT.